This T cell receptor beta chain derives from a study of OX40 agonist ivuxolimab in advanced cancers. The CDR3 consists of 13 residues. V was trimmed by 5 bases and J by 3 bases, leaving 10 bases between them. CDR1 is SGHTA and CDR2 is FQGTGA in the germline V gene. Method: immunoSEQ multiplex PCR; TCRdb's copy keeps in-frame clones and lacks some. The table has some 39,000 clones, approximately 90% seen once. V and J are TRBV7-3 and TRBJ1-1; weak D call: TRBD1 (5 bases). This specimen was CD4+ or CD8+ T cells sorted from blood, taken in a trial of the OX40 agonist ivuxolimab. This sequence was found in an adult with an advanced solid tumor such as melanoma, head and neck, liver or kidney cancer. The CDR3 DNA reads TGTGCCAGCAGCCGTGGGGGTGACACTGAAGCTTTCTTT. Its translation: CASSRGGDTEAFF.